This paragraph covers one T cell receptor (beta chain) sequence. The sample comes from a study of cytomegalovirus exposure and HLA in healthy donors. Trimming removed 7 bases from V and 12 bases from J, with 22 bases in between. The CDR3 contains 13 residues. CDR1 is MDHEN, CDR2 SYDVKM, per germline. A multiplex PCR was run with 60 Vbeta primers and 13 Jbeta primers. Method: immunoSEQ multiplex PCR; TCRdb's copy keeps in-frame clones and lacks some. The sample holds fewer than 250,000 clones; 60% to 80% are singletons and the top ten take over 1.5%. This chain joins TRBV28 and TRBJ2-7; D might be TRBD1 (5 bases). The material sequenced was PBMCs. The clonotype comes from a male donor in good health and CMV-seronegative. The DNA for the CDR3 is TGTGCCAGCACCCCTGAAGGGCCTGCAGGGCGGTACTTC. This gives the protein CASTPEGPAGRYF.